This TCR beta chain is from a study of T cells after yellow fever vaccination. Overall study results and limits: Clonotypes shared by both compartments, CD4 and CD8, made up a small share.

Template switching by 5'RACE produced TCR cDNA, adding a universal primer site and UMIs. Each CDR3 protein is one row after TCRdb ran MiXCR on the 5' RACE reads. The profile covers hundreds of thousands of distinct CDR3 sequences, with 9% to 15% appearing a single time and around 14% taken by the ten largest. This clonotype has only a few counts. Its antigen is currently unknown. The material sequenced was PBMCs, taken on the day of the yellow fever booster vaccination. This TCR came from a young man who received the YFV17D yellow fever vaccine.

DNA for the CDR3: TGCGCCCAACGGCGGGAGTTGACCGCCTACGAGCAGTACTTC. Encoded protein: CAQRRELTAYEQYF. The V gene is TRBV4-3, the J gene TRBJ2-7, with TRBD2 matching 7 bases. The CDR3 contains 14 residues. V was clipped by 11 bases and J by 2 bases; unmatched bases: 12. The germline CDR1 and CDR2 sequences are LGHNA and YSLEER.